This is a list of T cell receptor beta chains from one sample in a study of blood T cell repertoires in COVID-19. Here immunoSEQ multiplex PCR was the method, and the copy in TCRdb shows in-frame clones only, minus some. The sample lists 150,000 to 200,000 clones, roughly 87% occurring once. Material for sequencing was peripheral blood. These receptors came from an older woman with COVID-19, enrolled during active disease. The CDR3 runs from the conserved cysteine through the conserved F or W. The D gene is left open where the match is weak. Clone size is stated in some rows and not others, as once, few, many or a class when expanded.

j_call,d_call,clone_size,v_call,cdr3_aa,cdr3_nt
TRBJ1-1,-,-,TRBV7-2,CASSSMGATEAFF,TGTGCCAGCAGCTCAATGGGGGCCACTGAAGCTTTCTTT
TRBJ1-1,-,-,TRBV5-4,CASSLAGGGNTEAFF,TGTGCCAGCAGCTTGGCTGGGGGGGGGAACACTGAAGCTTTCTTT
TRBJ2-1,TRBD2,once,TRBV6-5,CASSFRGLGRSEQFF,TGTGCCAGCAGTTTCCGGGGACTAGGTCGGAGTGAGCAGTTCTTC
TRBJ2-7,TRBD2,-,TRBV5-1,CASSLGTSGISYEQYF,TGCGCCAGCAGCTTAGGGACTAGCGGGATTTCCTACGAGCAGTACTTC
TRBJ1-2,-,-,TRBV28,CASSDGLWGYTF,TGTGCCAGCAGTGACGGACTCTGGGGCTACACCTTC
TRBJ1-2,-,-,TRBV11-3,CASSLGRGQKSNYGYTF,TGTGCCAGCAGCTTAGGGAGGGGCCAAAAGTCTAACTATGGCTACACCTTC
TRBJ2-1,TRBD2,-,TRBV19,CASSIQREGPNEQFF,TGTGCCAGTAGTATCCAGCGGGAGGGCCCCAATGAGCAGTTCTTC
TRBJ2-3,-,-,TRBV6-5,CASSYYGSGHTDTQYF,TGTGCCAGCAGTTACTACGGTAGCGGTCACACAGATACGCAGTATTTT
TRBJ1-2,TRBD1,once,TRBV7-3,CASSLTPGQGDGYTF,TGTGCCAGCAGCTTAACCCCGGGCCAGGGGGATGGCTACACCTTC
TRBJ2-5,-,-,TRBV4-1,CASSQADSRTLETQYF,TGCGCCAGCAGCCAAGCGGACAGCAGGACCCTGGAGACCCAGTACTTC
TRBJ1-2,-,-,TRBV15,CATSRDLANYGYTF,TGTGCCACCAGCAGAGATCTCGCTAACTATGGCTACACCTTC
TRBJ1-2,-,-,TRBV12-3/TRBV12-4,CASSLIQGIGYTF,TGTGCCAGCAGTCTAATCCAGGGAATTGGCTACACCTTC
TRBJ1-2,TRBD1,-,TRBV2,CASRSGTGVHGYGYTF,TGTGCCAGCAGATCCGGGACAGGGGTTCATGGCTATGGCTACACCTTC
TRBJ2-2,-,-,TRBV7-6,CASRETQNTGELFF,TGTGCCAGCAGGGAGACCCAGAACACCGGGGAGCTGTTTTTT
TRBJ2-2,TRBD1,-,TRBV5-1,CASSTGTGAGELFF,TGCGCCAGCAGCACAGGGACAGGGGCCGGGGAGCTGTTTTTT
TRBJ1-3,-,-,TRBV15,CATSREPATGAGPSGNTIYF,TGTGCCACCAGCAGAGAACCAGCCACCGGGGCGGGACCCTCTGGAAACACCATATATTTT
TRBJ2-2,-,few,TRBV24-1,CATSDFAGPLNTGELFF,TGTGCCACCAGTGATTTTGCGGGACCGCTGAACACCGGGGAGCTGTTTTTT
TRBJ2-7,TRBD2,-,TRBV30,CAWSLGGLAGVYEQYF,TGTGCCTGGAGCCTCGGGGGACTAGCGGGAGTTTACGAGCAGTACTTC
TRBJ2-3,-,-,TRBV2,CASSEVLATDTQYF,TGTGCCAGCAGTGAAGTACTAGCCACAGATACGCAGTATTTT
TRBJ1-1,-,-,TRBV30,CAWSPEAFF,TGTGCCTGGAGCCCAGAAGCTTTCTTT
TRBJ1-2,TRBD1,-,TRBV19,CASDPLGRGLSGYTF,TGTGCCAGCGACCCTTTGGGCAGGGGGCTGAGTGGCTACACCTTC
TRBJ1-1,-,-,TRBV5-1,CASSTQTGMNTEAFF,TGCGCCAGCAGCACCCAAACGGGGATGAACACTGAAGCTTTCTTT
TRBJ1-5,TRBD1,-,TRBV20-1,CSASQAGGGAGLGNQPQHF,TGCAGTGCTAGTCAGGCGGGAGGGGGCGCGGGGTTGGGCAATCAGCCCCAGCATTTT
TRBJ1-6,TRBD1,-,TRBV29-1,CSVRTGTGDSPLHF,TGCAGCGTGAGGACCGGGACAGGGGATTCACCCCTCCATTTT
TRBJ1-5,-,-,TRBV6-6,CASSYPPRVGQPQHF,TGTGCCAGCAGTTACCCCCCCAGGGTCGGTCAGCCCCAGCATTTT
TRBJ1-3,TRBD1,-,TRBV2,CASSEETGTGNTIYF,TGTGCCAGCAGTGAGGAGACAGGGACAGGAAACACCATATATTTT
TRBJ2-3,TRBD1,-,TRBV2,CASGQRDRGRDTQYF,TGTGCCAGCGGTCAGCGGGACAGGGGACGGGATACGCAGTATTTT
TRBJ1-4,TRBD1,-,TRBV5-6,CASSGTGATNEKLFF,TGTGCCAGCAGCGGGACAGGGGCAACTAATGAAAAACTGTTTTTT
TRBJ1-1,-,-,TRBV7-8,CATFPTAMNTEAFF,TGTGCCACATTTCCGACAGCCATGAACACTGAAGCTTTCTTT
TRBJ2-2,TRBD2,-,TRBV11-2,CASSLTGGTGELFF,TGTGCCAGCAGCTTAACGGGAGGCACCGGGGAGCTGTTTTTT
TRBJ2-5,-,-,TRBV29-1,CSAWTEETQYF,TGCAGCGCTTGGACAGAAGAGACCCAGTACTTC